A single sample gave rise to the 24 T cell receptor beta chains below, sequenced in a study of beta chain features in type 1 diabetes. The isolated RNA, all of it, was reverse transcribed, so expressed TCRB transcripts were what got sequenced. Profiled with immunoSEQ multiplex PCR; TCRdb holds only in-frame clones, not every one. The profile shows about 340,000 clones, 8% of them singletons. The sequenced sample was central memory CD4+ T cells from blood. The receptors were sampled from a woman younger than 35 in good health.

Many counts were recorded for this clone. The V call is TRBV7-2, the J call TRBJ2-1, with D perhaps assigned TRBD1 or TRBD2 (6 bases each). The CDR3 loop spans 15 amino acids. Between the trimmed V and J ends, which lost 5 bases and 6 bases, there was a span of 17 bases. The germline CDR1 and CDR2 sequences are SGHTA and FQGNSA. CDR3 DNA sequence: TGTGCCAGCAGCCCCTTTCCCCGGGGGCCCAATGAGCAGTTCTTC. Translated: CASSPFPRGPNEQFF.

The chain uses TRBV19 and TRBJ2-1; the match to TRBD2 covers 11 bases. V shed 6 bases and J 5 bases; nucleotides not matched to a gene: 6. The CDR3 loop spans 15 amino acids. Germline V CDR1 and CDR2: LNHDA, SQIVND (reference sequence). DNA for the CDR3: TGTGCCAGTAGCCCCGGGACTAGCGGCAACAATGAGCAGTTCTTC. This sequence encodes CASSPGTSGNNEQFF.

This clone was seen only a few times. This chain joins TRBV29-1 and TRBJ1-4; tentative D call: TRBD1 (6 bases). The ends were cut back, 6 bases at V and 5 bases at J, with 16 bases in the middle. Per germline, CDR1 SQVTM and CDR2 ANQGSEA. This CDR3 region has 14 residues. CDR3 sequence reads: CSVPQTGKNEKLFF. CDR3 sequence (DNA): TGCAGCGTGCCCCAGACAGGCAAGAATGAAAAACTGTTTTTT.

This clone has more than one count but fewer than ten. The rearrangement links TRBV6-6 to TRBJ2-6, with TRBD1 as a possible D gene (6 bases). The germline V gene encodes CDR1 MNHNY and CDR2 SVGAGI (reference sequence). With 6 bases removed from V and 0 bases from J, the gap between germline ends came to 9 bases. The CDR3 is 15 residues long. The CDR3 region is CASRQGGSGANVLTF. In nucleotides, the CDR3 is TGTGCCAGCAGACAGGGTGGCTCTGGGGCCAACGTCCTGACTTTC.

In this sample, this clone turned up many times. The chain recombines TRBV19 with TRBJ2-1, with D tentatively TRBD2 (6 bases). Germline V gene sequence: CDR1 LNHDA, CDR2 SQIVND (reference sequence). This CDR3 comprises 15 residues. V shed 10 bases and J shed 2 bases, with 18 bases lying between them. The CDR3 loop is CATSEGNSPYNEQFF. The CDR3 nucleotides are TGTGCCACCTCGGAGGGGAATAGCCCCTACAATGAGCAGTTCTTC.

The V and J genes are TRBV7-8 and TRBJ2-7; 9 nucleotides agree with TRBD1. The trim removed 7 bases at V and 4 bases at J, leaving 14 bases unmatched. Germline CDR1 SGHVS, CDR2 FQNEAQ. This CDR3 has 16 residues. The CDR3, as DNA: TGTGCCAGCACCATCCGTGGGGGACAGGGCAAATACGAGCAGTACTTC. Its translation: CASTIRGGQGKYEQYF.

This clone was observed a handful of times. The chain recombines TRBV7-2 with TRBJ2-7; 10 bases fit TRBD2. The CDR3 is 14 amino acids. From germline, CDR1 is SGHTA and CDR2 FQGNSA. V was pared by 4 bases and J by 4 bases, with 4 bases of the junction left unmatched. The CDR3: CASSSSGRDYEQYF. The CDR3 bases are TGTGCCAGCAGCTCTAGCGGGAGAGATTACGAGCAGTACTTC.

The V gene is TRBV6-5, the J gene TRBJ1-5; 7 nucleotides align to TRBD1. J was trimmed by 6 bases and V by 6 bases; bases with no gene match: 11. This CDR3 region has 15 residues. Germline V gene lookup returns CDR1 MNHEY and CDR2 SVGAGI. This chain's CDR3 is CASSRDKTGSQPQHF. The CDR3 DNA reads TGTGCCAGCAGCCGGGACAAGACAGGGAGTCAGCCCCAGCATTTT.

V is TRBV11-2 and J is TRBJ2-3; D call uncertain. From germline, CDR1 is SGHAT and CDR2 FQNNGV. This CDR3 has 13 residues. V lost 5 bases and J lost 6, with 12 bases in between. The DNA of the CDR3 is TGTGCCAGCAGCCCTGGTCTTTGGGATACGCAGTATTTT. Amino acids: CASSPGLWDTQYF.

The chain joins TRBV6-6 to TRBJ2-1, with D perhaps matching TRBD2 (5 bases). V was trimmed by 5 bases and J by 7 bases, leaving 9 bases between them. This CDR3 is built from 12 residues. Germline V gene sequence: CDR1 MNHNY, CDR2 SVGAGI (reference sequence). Written as DNA, the CDR3 is TGTGCCAGCAGTCTCACGGGGAATGAGCAGTTCTTC. It specifies CASSLTGNEQFF.

This clone occurred a few times. The chain is built from TRBV5-8 and TRBJ2-2; D is undetermined. This CDR3 spans 14 amino acids. CDR1 is SGHTS, CDR2 YDEGEE, per germline. V lost 3 bases to trimming and J lost 1 base, with 7 bases between them. CDR3 nucleotides: TGTGCCAGCAGCTCTGGGTTGAACACCGGGGAGCTGTTTTTT. Its translation: CASSSGLNTGELFF.

A note on this clone: Other DNA sequences from this sample encode an identical CDR3 as well. The V gene is TRBV18, the J gene TRBJ2-2; weak D call: TRBD2 (6 bases). Trimming left V 4 bases short and J 0 bases short, with 12 bases between. Germline V lookup: CDR1 KGHSH, CDR2 LQKENI. This CDR3 region has 16 residues. CDR3 coding DNA: TGTGCCAGCTCACGATACGGGGGAGCGAACACCGGGGAGCTGTTTTTT. Translation gives CASSRYGGANTGELFF.

V gene TRBV6-6 combines with J gene TRBJ2-6; a weak D match, TRBD1 (6 bases). Per the germline V gene, CDR1 is MNHNY and CDR2 is SVGAGI (reference sequence). This CDR3 spans 15 amino acids. Trimming shortened V by 5 bases and J by 4 bases, and 12 bases separated the two germline ends. The CDR3 loop reads CASSHQGFGANVLTF. The CDR3, as DNA: TGTGCCAGCAGTCACCAGGGGTTCGGGGCCAACGTCCTGACTTTC.

This clone was counted between two and nine times. The chain uses TRBV9 and TRBJ2-1; 14 nucleotides align to TRBD2. Trimming removed 3 bases from V and 8 bases from J; junction bases left unmatched: 16. There are 19 residues in the CDR3. Germline CDR1 is SGDLS and CDR2 is YYNGEE. The CDR3: CASSERQGTGLAGEHEQFF. The CDR3, as DNA: TGTGCCAGCAGCGAAAGACAGGGAACGGGACTAGCGGGAGAACATGAGCAGTTCTTC.

This clone appeared a few times. The chain couples TRBV11-2 to TRBJ2-7; D is possibly TRBD1 (6 bases). CDR1 SGHAT and CDR2 FQNNGV come from the germline V gene. V was cut by 3 bases and J by 1 base, with 10 bases left in between. The CDR3 has 14 amino acids. The CDR3 is CASSLGAGSYEQYF. Written as DNA, the CDR3 is TGTGCCAGCAGCTTGGGGGCAGGGTCCTACGAGCAGTACTTC. The full variable domain, rest sourced from reference TRBV11-2 and TRBJ2-7, is EAGVAQSPRYKIIEKRQSVAFWCNPISGHATLYWYQQILGQGPKLLIQFQNNGVVDDSQLPKDRFSAERLKGVDSTLKIQPAKLEDSAVYLCASSLGAGSYEQYFGPGTRLTVT.

The table lists this clone with a few counts. The chain joins TRBV5-6 to TRBJ2-7; TRBD1 aligns across 8 bases. Germline trimming cut 4 bases from V and 4 bases from J; bases unmatched to any gene: 13. The germline V gene encodes CDR1 SGHDT and CDR2 YYEEEE. The CDR3 covers 16 residues. DNA for the CDR3: TGTGCCAGCAGCCCAACGACAAACAGGGGGGCATACGAGCAGTACTTC. Encoded protein: CASSPTTNRGAYEQYF.

The chain combines TRBV5-1 with TRBJ2-3, with a weak D call TRBD1 (5 bases). The V and J ends lost 2 bases and 2 bases respectively, with 9 bases between them. Germline CDR1 and CDR2: SGHRS and YFSETQ. There are 14 residues in the CDR3. Here the CDR3 DNA reads TGCGCCAGCAGCTTAGGACACCCCACAGATACGCAGTATTTT. This codes for CASSLGHPTDTQYF.

This clone turned up a few times. The V and J genes are TRBV7-8 and TRBJ2-3; D is undetermined. CDR3 length: 14 residues. The V gene's germline CDR1 is SGHVS and CDR2 FQNEAQ. The germline V and J ends were trimmed by 5 bases and 4 bases, with 13 bases remaining between them. CDR3 coding DNA: TGTGCCAGCAGCCTTGACACGTCCCCAGATACGCAGTATTTT. This codes for CASSLDTSPDTQYF.

V gene TRBV6-5 combines with J gene TRBJ1-1; no firm D call. The V end was cut by 0 bases, the J end by 2 bases, with 7 bases between. Germline CDR1 reads MNHEY; CDR2 reads SVGAGI. The CDR3 runs to 14 residues. Here the CDR3 reads CASSYSPRNTEAFF. The DNA for the CDR3 is TGTGCCAGCAGTTACTCACCCAGAAACACTGAAGCTTTCTTT.

The gene calls are TRBV7-2 and TRBJ2-1; D is uncertain. The CDR3 runs to 12 residues. The V and J ends lost 5 bases and 6 bases respectively, with 8 bases between them. The germline V gene has CDR1 SGHTA and CDR2 FQGNSA. CDR3 in amino acids: CASSLSANEQFF. The CDR3 DNA reads TGTGCCAGCAGCCTTAGTGCCAATGAGCAGTTCTTC. Supplemented by reference TRBV7-2 and TRBJ2-1, the full variable domain reads GAGVSQSPSNKVTEKGKDVELRCDPISGHTALYWYRQSLGQGLEFLIYFQGNSAPDKSGLPSDRFSAERTGGSVSTLTIQRTQQEDSAVYLCASSLSANEQFFGPGTRLTVL.

This clone was counted a few times. V gene TRBV29-1 combines with J gene TRBJ2-3, with unresolved D. CDR1 is SQVTM, CDR2 ANQGSEA, per germline. The V end was cut by 4 bases, the J end by 4 bases, with 9 bases between. This CDR3 region has 12 residues. CDR3 in DNA: TGCAGCGTTGTAGAGCAAGCAGATACGCAGTATTTT. Translating it yields CSVVEQADTQYF.

The table lists this clone with a few counts. V is TRBV7-2 and J is TRBJ2-5, with 7 bases fitting TRBD2. The J call may be mistaken, given a closer DNA end match to TRBJ2-7. CDR1 SGHTA and CDR2 FQGNSA come from the germline V gene. The CDR3 contains 16 residues. CDR3 coding DNA: TGTGCCAGCAGCCCGCCGGCGACTAGCACTTCCTACGAGCAGTACTTC. This gives the protein CASSPPATSTSYEQYF.

The gene calls are TRBV6-5 and TRBJ1-2; 7 bases align to TRBD1. Looked up from germline, CDR1 is MNHEY and CDR2 is SVGAGI. V lost 6 bases, J lost 4 bases, and 11 bases stayed unmatched. This CDR3 spans 15 amino acids. The CDR3 loop reads CASSPGTTGSYGYTF. CDR3 nucleotides: TGTGCCAGCAGCCCCGGAACGACAGGGAGCTATGGCTACACCTTC.

The rearrangement links TRBV19 to TRBJ2-1; D is ambiguous. Looked up from germline, CDR1 is LNHDA and CDR2 is SQIVND (reference sequence). Trimming removed 4 bases from V and 1 base from J, with 14 bases in between. This CDR3 is built from 16 residues. The CDR3 reads CASSTAAAPSYNEQFF. CDR3 DNA: TGTGCCAGTAGTACCGCGGCGGCACCATCCTACAATGAGCAGTTCTTC.